What follows describes a single TCR beta chain. V was cut by 0 bases and J by 0 bases, with 15 bases left in between. CDR1 is SQVTM and CDR2 is ANQGSEA in the germline V gene. The CDR3 extends over 17 amino acids. The protocol was immunoSEQ multiplex PCR, while the TCRdb copy is restricted to in-frame clones and leaves out a portion. The sample gives about 7,100 clones, about nine tenths of which show up once; roughly 16% is in the top ten. This record comes from a study of somatic mutations in cytotoxic T cells in rheumatoid arthritis. The material sequenced was CD8+ T cells sorted from blood. This TCR was sampled from a man between 35 and 55 years old with rheumatoid arthritis. The J gene is TRBJ2-1, the V gene TRBV29-1; a possible D gene is TRBD1 (6 bases). This chain's CDR3 is CSVEDGEGGPSYNEQFF. CDR3 bases: TGCAGCGTTGAAGATGGGGAAGGGGGTCCCTCCTACAATGAGCAGTTCTTC.